Detailed here is one T cell receptor beta chain. Its target is not known. The CDR3 extends over 16 amino acids. Germline V gene sequence: CDR1 SGHNT, CDR2 YYREEE (reference sequence). V was pared by 4 bases and J by 0 bases, with 8 bases of the junction left unmatched. The PCR had 60 Vbeta and 13 Jbeta primers. The method was immunoSEQ multiplex PCR; TCRdb's version includes in-frame clones alone and lacks a portion of them. Altogether some 90,000 clones are present, roughly 69% being singletons, with the ten largest covering 2.7%. This entry comes from a study of cytomegalovirus exposure and HLA in healthy donors. Study-level findings and limits: More clonal expansion characterized HLA-associated TCR beta chains than equally common others in a later analysis. Some V segments, including TRBV6-2 and TRBV6-3, were excluded as indistinguishable. Later analysis identified a missense DCLRE1C variant that was linked to TCR beta V- and J-gene trimming. An apparent linkage of common viral pathogens to several of the most significant clusters emerged in a later analysis.

This chain uses TRBV5-4 with TRBJ1-2; 8 bases align to TRBD1. The sequenced sample was PBMCs. The receptor was derived from a middle-aged man in good health and CMV-seronegative. CDR3 loop: CASSPGTGRTNYGYTF. The CDR3 coding sequence is TGTGCCAGCAGCCCCGGGACAGGCCGCACTAACTATGGCTACACCTTC. The complete variable domain, with remaining parts taken from reference TRBV5-4 and TRBJ1-2, reads ETGVTQSPTHLIKTRGQQVTLRCSSQSGHNTVSWYQQALGQGPQFIFQYYREEENGRGNFPPRFSGLQFPNYSSELNVNALELDDSALYLCASSPGTGRTNYGYTFGSGTRLTVV.